This T cell receptor beta chain emerged from a study of TIL therapy for anti-PD-1-resistant metastatic lung cancer. Study details: Tumors carried a median roughly 1.5 non-synonymous mutations per megabase. Study observations and caveats: Treatment-naive, never-smoker and oncogene-addicted patients were overrepresented in this highly selected cohort.

Time point specified: pre-treatment sample, taken before nivolumab and TIL therapy. Patients were adults with stage 4 NSCLC. The libraries were made with immunoSEQ v3. The data were produced by immunoSEQ multiplex PCR, yet TCRdb's version contains in-frame clones alone and is incomplete. The data hold about 52,000 clones, with 65% to 80% observed a single time. Comments on this clone: Its target is unknown.

Trimming cost V 0 bases and J 0 bases, with 20 bases left between them. This CDR3 is built from 19 residues. Germline values: CDR1 LGHNA, CDR2 YSLEER. V gene TRBV4-3 combines with J gene TRBJ1-1, with D possibly being TRBD1 (5 bases). Source: blood, taken at baseline. This receptor was identified in a woman aged 30-79 years with non-small cell lung cancer. As DNA, the CDR3 is TGCGCCAGCAGCCAAGATGCCCCAGGGCGGTTCTCCATGAACACTGAAGCTTTCTTT. Amino acids: CASSQDAPGRFSMNTEAFF.